This T cell receptor beta chain came from a study of T cell changes during pregnancy in multiple sclerosis. The CDR3 loop spans 14 amino acids. CDR1 and CDR2 (germline): SEHNR, FQNEAQ (reference sequence). The V end lost 7 bases, the J end lost 3 bases, and 15 bases lay between the germline ends. Here immunoSEQ multiplex PCR was the method, and the copy in TCRdb shows in-frame clones only, minus some. Among about 42,000 clones listed, 91% were seen once. This chain joins TRBV7-9 and TRBJ1-1; D unresolved. The source of this sequence is a female donor in good health, enrolled as a control in a pregnancy study. Sequenced here: CD4+ T cells from peripheral blood mononuclear cells, sampled after pregnancy. The CDR3 DNA follows: TGTGCCAGCACCGGAAGAGGTAGCGACACTGAAGCTTTCTTT. The encoded protein is CASTGRGSDTEAFF.